The present T cell receptor (beta chain) was sequenced within a study of T cells in Graves' hyperthyroidism and ophthalmopathy. In the study overall: Initial diagnosis, before any treatment, was when peripheral blood was collected.

General study results and limits: Separating ophthalmopathy from stable hyperthyroidism was achieved by a 13 V-J model. Most thyroid clonotypes expanded above 0.001 were also detected in blood.

TCR beta CDR3 regions were amplified from RNA. The HTBI set primed first-round TCR CDR3 RT-PCR. TCRdb fed the multiplex PCR reads into MiXCR, producing one record per CDR3 protein. Of around 440,000 distinct CDR3 sequences listed, 15% to 18% are singletons. The CDR3 length is 15 residues. The germline V gene encodes CDR1 ENHRY and CDR2 SYGVKD. The V segment lost 6 bases and the J segment 0 bases; nucleotides outside the gene matches: 5. This clonotype was seen ten or more times. Its antigen remains unidentified. Stable Graves' hyperthyroidism meant no ophthalmopathy progression within 18 months. The sample comprised blood. This chain uses TRBV10-3 with TRBJ2-3; 8 bases are a match to TRBD1. The TCR was taken from a woman aged 18-29 years with Graves' hyperthyroidism. The CDR3 here is CAIRPGQESTDTQYF. The CDR3 region has the DNA TGTGCCATCAGGCCGGGACAGGAGAGCACAGATACGCAGTATTTT.